The 9 T cell receptor beta chains in this list originate from one sample, sequenced in a study of blood T cells in healthy people across ages. Primed by a sample-barcoded 5' primer and a J-beta primer mix, a second PCR proceeded for roughly 6 to 12 cycles. TCRdb reprocessed the 5' RACE reads with MiXCR, giving one entry per CDR3 protein. The sample includes roughly 1,300,000 distinct CDR3 sequences, roughly 64% of them seen just once. The sequencing input was blood. The receptors shown here come from a man younger than 35 in good health.

V gene TRBV12-3 or TRBV12-4 combines with J gene TRBJ2-6; maybe TRBD1 (5 bases). Trimming left V 3 bases short and J 2 bases short, with 17 bases between. This CDR3 is built from 18 residues. This CDR3 is CASSLGRVEITGANVLTF. CDR3 sequence (DNA): TGTGCCAGCAGTTTGGGCAGGGTTGAAATTACTGGGGCCAACGTCCTGACTTTC.

This chain joins TRBV28 and TRBJ2-5; the match to TRBD2 covers 8 bases. The tail of the sequence fits TRBJ2-1 better, so the J call may be wrong. From germline, CDR1 is MDHEN and CDR2 SYDVKM. The CDR3 sequence is 17 residues long. In nucleotides, the CDR3 is TGTGCCAGCAATTCCCCTGTGGTAGCGGGGCCTTCAGAGACCCAGTTCTTC. Amino acids: CASNSPVVAGPSETQFF.

This chain uses TRBV4-2 with TRBJ2-3; 9 bases fit TRBD2. Germline CDR1 and CDR2: LGHNA and YNFKEQ. V shed 1 base, J shed 7 bases, and the junction held 6 bases outside the gene matches. CDR3 length equals 15 residues. CDR3 residues: CASSQGPASGNTQYF. CDR3 in DNA: TGTGCCAGCAGCCAAGGGCCGGCTAGCGGGAATACGCAGTATTTT.

The chain carries TRBV28 and TRBJ2-7, with D perhaps given as TRBD1 or TRBD2 (5 bases each). Germline CDR1 reads MDHEN; CDR2 reads SYDVKM. The CDR3 length is 14 residues. V was clipped by 3 bases and J by 2 bases, with 11 bases between them. The CDR3: CASSFARGPYEQYF. For the CDR3, the DNA is TGTGCCAGCAGTTTTGCCCGGGGACCCTACGAGCAGTACTTC.

This clonotype was seen a few times. This CDR3 is CSVDTMTGYLNEQFF. CDR3 DNA sequence: TGCAGCGTTGATACAATGACAGGGTATCTGAATGAGCAGTTCTTC. The chain joins TRBV29-1 to TRBJ2-1; 7 bases map to TRBD1. Germline values: CDR1 SQVTM, CDR2 ANQGSEA. The CDR3 covers 15 residues. J lost 7 bases, V lost 3 bases, and 12 bases had no gene match.

This chain links TRBV7-7 with TRBJ2-7; 9 positions match TRBD2. The CDR3 loop spans 17 amino acids. Unmatched junction bases numbered 14, after V lost 5 bases and J lost 3 bases. Germline V lookup: CDR1 SSHAT, CDR2 FNYEAQ (reference sequence). The CDR3 is CASSPGLKTSGSYEQYF. CDR3 nucleotide sequence: TGTGCCAGCAGCCCGGGCTTGAAGACTAGCGGAAGCTACGAGCAGTACTTC.

The chain employs TRBV9 and TRBJ2-7, with D tentatively TRBD1 (5 bases). Germline V gene data show CDR1 as SGDLS and CDR2 as YYNGEE. The CDR3 contains 14 residues. The V and J ends lost 6 bases and 5 bases respectively, with 18 bases between them. This chain's CDR3 is CASNIEQDWDEQYF. CDR3 nucleotide sequence: TGTGCCAGCAACATCGAACAGGATTGGGACGAGCAGTACTTC.

This chain joins TRBV7-9 and TRBJ1-4; no clear D gene. Germline CDR1 is SEHNR and CDR2 is FQNEAQ (reference sequence). This CDR3 comprises 14 residues. V shed 4 bases and J shed 6 bases, with 12 bases lying between them. CDR3 bases: TGTGCCAGCAGCTCCCGGCCCGAAGATGAAAAACTGTTTTTT. It yields the protein CASSSRPEDEKLFF.

This clonotype was seen a few times. The J gene is TRBJ1-1, the V gene TRBV27, with a possible D match to TRBD1 (5 bases). Trimming stripped 6 bases from V and 3 bases from J, with 14 bases between. Germline V gene data show CDR1 as MNHEY and CDR2 as SMNVEV (reference sequence). The CDR3 contains 14 residues. The CDR3 region has the DNA TGTGCCAGCAGCCTAGCTGGGGGACACACTGAAGCTTTCTTT. It specifies CASSLAGGHTEAFF.